What follows is one T cell receptor (beta chain) and its context. CDR3 length: 15 amino acids. The germline gives CDR1 DFQATT, CDR2 SNEGSKA (reference sequence). J was trimmed by 3 bases and V by 3 bases; bases with no gene match: 5. These data belong to a study of blood T cell repertoires in COVID-19. Recruits, aged about 18 to 100 years, lived in 20 to 30 US areas. Authors' methods: Quantification of nucleated cells was approximated via reference gene primer amplification. Method: immunoSEQ multiplex PCR; TCRdb's copy keeps in-frame clones and lacks some. V and J calls and clone size are given by that table; D and trimming were obtained from the DNA. The sample contains over 150,000 clones, about 85% of which appear only once.

Sequenced material: PBMCs or T cells enriched from blood (not recorded which). This sequence was found in a woman aged 25 to 39 who had recovered from COVID-19. The chain carries TRBV20-1 and TRBJ2-5; 12 bases map to TRBD1. The CDR3 bases are TGCAGTGCTAGTCGGGACAGGGGGCGTGAAGAGACCCAGTACTTC. It yields the protein CSASRDRGREETQYF.